The text below deals with one T cell receptor (beta chain). Its antigen is as yet unknown. Several immunoSEQ 96-well plates shared each subset's DNA, each plate a replicate. Some clones are missing from TCRdb's copy, which holds only in-frame ones; the method was immunoSEQ multiplex PCR. The sample lists roughly 810,000 clones; about 96% were seen once. J lost 0 bases, V lost 3 bases, and 2 bases had no gene match. The length of the CDR3 is 16 residues. Germline V gene sequence: CDR1 MNHEY, CDR2 SMNVEV (reference sequence). The data belong to a study of shared clonotypes between healthy human individuals. Study information: Used for every donor were three CD4 naive, three CD4 memory, two CD8 naive and one CD8 memory plate.

Study findings and constraints: Rarefaction revealed incomplete sorted-subset sequencing despite large depth.

The naive CD8 population came from CD45RO-negative cells selected for CCR7, without terminally differentiated effector memory CD45RA+ cells. The sequenced sample was naive CD8+ T cells sorted from blood. This chain connects TRBV27 to TRBJ2-1; 10 nucleotides line up with TRBD2. The receptor was derived from a man aged 25-45 years in good health. DNA of the CDR3: TGTGCCAGCAGTTTTTCTAGCGGGAGCTCCTACAATGAGCAGTTCTTC. Residues: CASSFSSGSSYNEQFF.